This TCR beta chain was sequenced during a study of T-cell memory formation after mild COVID-19. Looking at the study overall: The study found TCR clusters largely donor specific.

A single record per CDR3 protein comes from TCRdb applying MiXCR to the 5' RACE reads. The data contain about 360,000 distinct CDR3 sequences, roughly 14% of them seen just once; the ten biggest clones take up roughly a fifth. The germline V and J ends were trimmed by 5 bases and 7 bases, with 10 bases remaining between them. This CDR3 is 12 amino acids long. Germline-derived CDR1 and CDR2 are SGHNT and YENEEA. The specimen sequenced was PBMCs or a T cell subset sorted from them (not recorded which). The V call is TRBV11-3, the J call TRBJ2-3; D is perhaps TRBD2 (5 bases). This receptor was obtained from a man younger than 30 who had mild COVID-19 (a few samples of this study predate the infection). Cell type and time point are not known. The CDR3 bases are TGTGCCAGCAGCCTGTCGGGAAATACGCAGTATTTT. Translation: CASSLSGNTQYF.